This is a list of T cell receptor beta chains from one sample in a study of blood T cell repertoires in COVID-19. Libraries were prepared by immunoSEQ multiplex PCR; TCRdb keeps only in-frame clonotypes and omits some of them. This sample has about 140,000 clones, with roughly four fifths found just once. The specimen sequenced was peripheral blood. The receptors originated from a woman older than 75 in a cohort sampled during active or convalescent COVID-19. CDR3s include the opening cysteine and the closing phenylalanine or tryptophan.

v_gene	j_gene	CDR3aa
TRBV7-2	TRBJ2-1	CASFWEGDNEQFF
TRBV5-1	TRBJ2-1	CASRDGTSGNEQFF
TRBV9	TRBJ2-3	CASSLRGTSGVTQYF
TRBV28	TRBJ1-3	CASSRSDRGPGNTIYF
TRBV5-4	TRBJ1-1	CASSGRNTEAFF
TRBV5-1	TRBJ2-5	CASSRGGALETQYF
TRBV6-6	TRBJ1-4	CASSTRTGGNEKLFF
TRBV7-9	TRBJ2-5	CASSLPGQGTPQYF
TRBV7-2	TRBJ1-2	CASSRQVLSGYTF
TRBV7-3	TRBJ2-1	CASSTSGGSSYNEQFF
TRBV3-1/TRBV3-2	TRBJ2-5	CASSPLETRETQYF
TRBV19	TRBJ2-2	CASSKEAGLAGRIGELFF
TRBV3-1/TRBV3-2	TRBJ2-2	CASARAGELFF
TRBV11-2	TRBJ2-7	CASSPGTSGGEPYEQYF
TRBV4-3	TRBJ1-2	CASSQDAGGYYGYTF
TRBV7-9	TRBJ1-2	CASSSWDRVSKGYTF
TRBV30	TRBJ1-2	CAWKVGTASRGYTF
TRBV2	TRBJ1-3	CASRKTGGAKGNTIYF
TRBV19	TRBJ2-5	CASRFGGGETQYF
TRBV10-1	TRBJ1-5	CASRRVGWSNQPQHF